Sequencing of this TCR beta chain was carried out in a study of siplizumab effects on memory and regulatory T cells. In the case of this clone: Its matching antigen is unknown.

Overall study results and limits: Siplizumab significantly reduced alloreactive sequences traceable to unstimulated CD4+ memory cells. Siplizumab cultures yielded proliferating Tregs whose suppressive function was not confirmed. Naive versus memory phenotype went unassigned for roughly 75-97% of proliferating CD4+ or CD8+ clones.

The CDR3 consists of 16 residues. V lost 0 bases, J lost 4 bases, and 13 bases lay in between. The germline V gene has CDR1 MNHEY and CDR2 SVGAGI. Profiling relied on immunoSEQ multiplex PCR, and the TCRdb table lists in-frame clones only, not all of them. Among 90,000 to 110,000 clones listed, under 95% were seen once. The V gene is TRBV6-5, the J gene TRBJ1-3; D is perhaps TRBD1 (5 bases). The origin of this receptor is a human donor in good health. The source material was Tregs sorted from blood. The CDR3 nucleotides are TGTGCCAGCAGTTACTCGAACAAGAGGACAGGAAACACCATATATTTT. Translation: CASSYSNKRTGNTIYF.